This TCR beta chain appears in the sequencing data of a study of T-cell memory formation after mild COVID-19. This CDR3 is 16 amino acids long. CDR1 is SGHRS, CDR2 YFSETQ, per germline. 5'RACE with constant-segment primers built TCRalpha and TCRbeta cDNA libraries with UMIs. One entry per CDR3 protein, called by TCRdb with MiXCR from the 5' RACE reads. This sample has about 29,000 distinct CDR3 sequences, with around 10% found just once. In regard to this clonotype: Its target is not known. Since a much larger clone is just one base distant, this may be a read error.

General study findings and limits: A second wave expanding day 15 to 37 was CD4+-biased; contracting clones were balanced.

The specimen was PBMCs or a T cell subset sorted from them (not recorded which). The chain links TRBV5-1 to TRBJ2-1; TRBD1 matches 8 bases. This clonotype originated in an adult woman who had mild COVID-19 (a few samples of this study predate the infection). Cell type and time point are not known. As DNA, the CDR3 is TGCGCCAGCAGCTTGGTATTGGGACAGGTAGTTAATGAGCAGCTCTTC. It specifies CASSLVLGQVVNEQLF.